The T cell receptor beta chain described here comes from a study of blood T cells in healthy people across ages. Study-wide results and caveats: When set beside aged donors, long-lived donors presented more naive CD4+ cells and higher diversity. No conclusive comparison of naive versus antigen-experienced cells was possible with unsorted PBMCs.

A word on this clonotype: Antigen specificity is unknown.

CDR3 length: 15 amino acids. V lost 4 bases and J lost 7, with 17 bases in between. CDR1 and CDR2 from the germline V gene are MNHEY and SVGAGI. With a J-beta primer mix and a sample-barcoded 5' primer, a second PCR ran 7 to 11 cycles. Via MiXCR, TCRdb re-called the 5' RACE reads, giving one row per CDR3 protein. The profile shows 650,000 to 800,000 distinct CDR3 sequences, under 45% of them singletons. This sequence was found in a man between 60 and 70 years old in good health. This chain connects TRBV6-5 to TRBJ2-1; D uncertain. The sample taken for sequencing was blood. The CDR3 spells CASSFRRRSTNEQFF. CDR3 nucleotide sequence: TGTGCCAGCAGTTTCCGGCGCCGTTCAACAAATGAGCAGTTCTTC.